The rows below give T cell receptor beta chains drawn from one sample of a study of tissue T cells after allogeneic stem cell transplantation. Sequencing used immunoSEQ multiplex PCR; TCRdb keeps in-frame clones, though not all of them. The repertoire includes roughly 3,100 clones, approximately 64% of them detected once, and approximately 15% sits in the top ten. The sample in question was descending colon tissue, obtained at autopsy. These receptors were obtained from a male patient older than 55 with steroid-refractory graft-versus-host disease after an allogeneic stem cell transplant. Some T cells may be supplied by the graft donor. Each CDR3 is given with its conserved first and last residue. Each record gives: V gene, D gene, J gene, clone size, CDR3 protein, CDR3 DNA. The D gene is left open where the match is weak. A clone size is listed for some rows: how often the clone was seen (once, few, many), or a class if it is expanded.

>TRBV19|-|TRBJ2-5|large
CASSMNRGETQYF
TGTGCCAGTAGTATGAATCGGGGAGAGACCCAGTACTTC
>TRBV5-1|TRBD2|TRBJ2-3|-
CASSSTSGRTDTQYF
TGCGCCAGCAGCTCGACTAGCGGGCGCACAGATACGCAGTATTTT
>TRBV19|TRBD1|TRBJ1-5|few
CASSSGQGRRRLGQPQHF
TGTGCCAGTAGTTCAGGACAGGGACGCCGGAGGCTCGGTCAGCCCCAGCATTTT
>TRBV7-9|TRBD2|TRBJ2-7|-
CASSPTSGGWEQYF
TGTGCCAGCAGCCCTACTAGCGGGGGTTGGGAGCAGTACTTC
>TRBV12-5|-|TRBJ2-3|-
CASGTAGGTQYF
TGTGCTAGTGGTACAGCCGGGGGTACGCAGTATTTT
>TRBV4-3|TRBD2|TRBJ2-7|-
CASSPTTEGTKTYEQYF
TGCGCCAGCAGCCCCACCACCGAGGGGACTAAAACCTACGAGCAGTACTTC
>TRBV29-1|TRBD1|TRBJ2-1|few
CSVEFPLRDRGSYNEQFF
TGCAGCGTTGAATTTCCTTTAAGAGACAGGGGTTCCTACAATGAGCAGTTCTTC
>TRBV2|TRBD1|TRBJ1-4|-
CASRPGQGYEKLFF
TGTGCCAGCAGACCGGGACAGGGTTATGAAAAACTGTTTTTT
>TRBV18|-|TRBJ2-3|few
CASSREQASTDTQYF
TGTGCCAGCTCACGGGAACAGGCTAGCACAGATACGCAGTATTTT
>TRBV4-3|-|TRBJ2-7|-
CASSQDGGGKQYF
TGCGCCAGCAGCCAAGATGGAGGGGGCAAGCAGTACTTC
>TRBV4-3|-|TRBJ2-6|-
CASSHSGGSGANVLTF
TGCGCCAGCAGCCACTCTGGGGGTAGTGGGGCCAACGTCCTGACTTTC
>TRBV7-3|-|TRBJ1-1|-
CASSSRTAEEAFF
TGTGCCAGCAGCTCCAGGACAGCCGAAGAAGCTTTCTTT
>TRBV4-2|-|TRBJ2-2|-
CASSPRAWVNGELFF
TGTGCCAGCAGCCCTCGGGCATGGGTAAACGGGGAGCTGTTTTTT
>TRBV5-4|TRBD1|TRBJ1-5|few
CASSSDRDQPQHF
TGTGCCAGCAGCTCGGACAGGGATCAGCCCCAGCATTTT
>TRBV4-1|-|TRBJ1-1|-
CASSPSLGLNTEAFF
TGCGCCAGCAGCCCTTCACTTGGGTTGAACACTGAAGCTTTCTTT
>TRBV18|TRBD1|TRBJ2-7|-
CASSLRDSNYEQYF
TGTGCCAGCTCACTCCGGGACAGTAACTACGAGCAGTACTTC
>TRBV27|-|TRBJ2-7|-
CASRRGASTEQYF
TGTGCCAGCAGACGGGGGGCCTCTACCGAGCAGTACTTC
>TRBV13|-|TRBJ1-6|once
CASSLGSFGGRFAALHF
TGTGCCAGCAGCTTAGGCAGTTTCGGGGGGAGGTTTGCGGCCCTCCACTTT
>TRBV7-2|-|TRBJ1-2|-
CASSLAVSLRAGYGYTF
TGTGCCAGCAGCTTGGCCGTAAGCCTCCGGGCGGGCTATGGCTACACCTTC
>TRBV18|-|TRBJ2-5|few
CASSPRGETQYF
TGTGCCAGCTCACCGCGTGGGGAGACCCAGTACTTC
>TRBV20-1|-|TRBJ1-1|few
CSASKRGALGEAFF
TGCAGTGCTAGTAAACGAGGAGCCTTGGGTGAAGCTTTCTTT
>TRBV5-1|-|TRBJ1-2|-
CASSLQGDYGYTF
TGCGCCAGCAGCTTGCAGGGCGACTATGGCTACACCTTC
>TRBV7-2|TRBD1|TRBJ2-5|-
CASSLSGTGQETQYF
TGTGCCAGCAGCTTATCGGGGACAGGCCAAGAGACCCAGTACTTC
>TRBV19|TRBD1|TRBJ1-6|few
CASSLRTGNSPLHF
TGTGCCAGTAGTCTCAGGACAGGGAATTCACCCCTCCACTTT
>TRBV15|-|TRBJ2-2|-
CATSRDSRLRAGELFF
TGTGCCACCAGCAGAGATTCACGTTTACGGGCCGGGGAGCTGTTTTTT
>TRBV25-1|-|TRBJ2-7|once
CASSDSRGPSYEQYF
TGTGCCAGCAGTGATAGTAGGGGCCCCTCCTACGAGCAGTACTTC
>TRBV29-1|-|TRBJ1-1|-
CSVVRLNTEAFF
TGCAGCGTTGTAAGGCTGAACACTGAAGCTTTCTTT
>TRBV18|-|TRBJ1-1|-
CASSTDTNTEAFF
TGTGCCAGCTCAACAGACACGAACACTGAAGCTTTCTTT
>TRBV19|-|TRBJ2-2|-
CASSMDWNTGELFF
TGTGCCAGTAGTATGGACTGGAACACCGGGGAGCTGTTTTTT
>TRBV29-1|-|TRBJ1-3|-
CSVEGEGESSGNTIYF
TGCAGCGTTGAGGGGGAGGGGGAGAGCTCTGGAAACACCATATATTTT
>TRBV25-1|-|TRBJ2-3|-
CASSMAGADTQYF
TGTGCCAGCAGCATGGCCGGTGCAGATACGCAGTATTTT
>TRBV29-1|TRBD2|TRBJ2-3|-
CSVDNGGSTDTQYF
TGCAGCGTTGATAACGGGGGGAGCACAGATACGCAGTATTTT
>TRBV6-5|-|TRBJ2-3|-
CASRMNVLRTDTQYF
TGTGCCAGCAGGATGAATGTACTTCGCACAGATACGCAGTATTTT
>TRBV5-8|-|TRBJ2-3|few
CASTWGGARIDTQYF
TGTGCCAGCACCTGGGGGGGGGCGCGAATAGATACGCAGTATTTT
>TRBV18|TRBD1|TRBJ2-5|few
CASSFNRGGEGTQYF
TGTGCCAGCTCTTTCAACAGGGGCGGAGAAGGGACCCAGTACTTC